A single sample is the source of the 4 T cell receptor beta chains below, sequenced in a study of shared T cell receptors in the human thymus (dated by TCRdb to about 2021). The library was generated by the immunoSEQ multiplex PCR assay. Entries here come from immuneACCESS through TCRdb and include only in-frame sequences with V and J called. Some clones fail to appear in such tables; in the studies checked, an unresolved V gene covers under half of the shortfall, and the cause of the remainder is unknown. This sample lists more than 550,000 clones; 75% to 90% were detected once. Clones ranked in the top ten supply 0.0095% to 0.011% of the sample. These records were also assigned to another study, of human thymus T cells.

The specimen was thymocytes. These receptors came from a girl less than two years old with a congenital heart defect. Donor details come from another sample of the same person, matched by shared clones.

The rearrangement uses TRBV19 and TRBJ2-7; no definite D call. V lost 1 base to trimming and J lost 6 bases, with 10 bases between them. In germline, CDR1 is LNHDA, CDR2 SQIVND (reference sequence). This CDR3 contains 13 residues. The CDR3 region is CASSIGESGEQYF. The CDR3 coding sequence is TGTGCCAGTAGTATAGGAGAGTCCGGCGAGCAGTACTTC.

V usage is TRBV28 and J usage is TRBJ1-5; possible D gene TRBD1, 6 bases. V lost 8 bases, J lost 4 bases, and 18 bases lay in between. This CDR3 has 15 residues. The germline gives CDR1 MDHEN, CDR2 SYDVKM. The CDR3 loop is CASEPGQPINQPQHF. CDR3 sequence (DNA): TGTGCCAGCGAACCTGGACAGCCGATTAATCAGCCCCAGCATTTT.

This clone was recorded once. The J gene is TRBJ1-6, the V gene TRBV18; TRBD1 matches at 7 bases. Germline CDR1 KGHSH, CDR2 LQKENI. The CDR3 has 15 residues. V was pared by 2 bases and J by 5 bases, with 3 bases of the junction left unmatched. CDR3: CASSPGRGDNSPLHF. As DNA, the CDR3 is TGTGCCAGCTCACCAGGCAGGGGGGATAATTCACCCCTCCACTTT.

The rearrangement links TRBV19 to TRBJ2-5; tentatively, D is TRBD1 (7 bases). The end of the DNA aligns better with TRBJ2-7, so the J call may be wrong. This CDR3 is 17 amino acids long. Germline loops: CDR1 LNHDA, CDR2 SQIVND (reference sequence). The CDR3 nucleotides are TGTGCCAGTAGTATTAAGGTTCGGGACAGCGGGTTCTACGAGCAGTACTTC. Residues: CASSIKVRDSGFYEQYF.